Shown below are 8 T cell receptor beta chains from a single sample sequenced in a study of human T cells and chemical hapten exposure. Blood, whole and unfractionated, served as the source for total RNA extraction. TCRdb analysed the 5' RACE reads with MiXCR anew, one entry per CDR3 protein. The repertoire consists of about 140,000 distinct CDR3 sequences, with over 3.5% occurring once and the leading ten covering around 1.5%. The receptors come from a female donor in good health.

In its sample, this clonotype was seen many times. The chain carries TRBV27 and TRBJ1-1; no definite D call. The ends were cut back, 5 bases at V and 5 bases at J, with 15 bases in the middle. Germline V gene sequence: CDR1 MNHEY, CDR2 SMNVEV (reference sequence). The CDR3 contains 14 residues. Written as DNA, the CDR3 is TGTGCCAGCAGTGCAGCGGGGAAAAAAACTGAAGCTTTCTTT. Its protein is CASSAAGKKTEAFF.

The chain couples TRBV6-5 to TRBJ1-1; no clear D gene. CDR1 and CDR2 (germline): MNHEY, SVGAGI. The CDR3 has 13 amino acids. Between the trimmed V and J ends, which lost 4 bases and 6 bases, there was a span of 12 bases. The CDR3 here is CASSSLLLAEAFF. The CDR3 DNA reads TGTGCCAGCAGTTCCCTCCTGCTGGCTGAAGCTTTCTTT.

This clonotype was recorded at least ten times. This chain links TRBV9 with TRBJ2-3; tentatively, D is TRBD1 (6 bases). The V gene lost 3 bases and the J gene lost 5 bases, with 16 bases spanning the gap. CDR1 and CDR2 (germline): SGDLS, YYNGEE. This CDR3 is 15 amino acids long. The CDR3 here is CASSGGTSERDTQYF. CDR3 in DNA: TGTGCCAGCAGCGGGGGGACATCAGAACGAGATACGCAGTATTTT.

This clonotype has a count of ten or more. The chain links TRBV5-1 to TRBJ1-5; D is possibly TRBD1 (5 bases). V was shortened by 4 bases and J by 2 bases, with 13 bases between the two germline ends. The germline V gene has CDR1 SGHRS and CDR2 YFSETQ. The CDR3 sequence is 15 residues long. CDR3 bases: TGCGCCAGCAGCCAAACGGGAGGGGGCAATCAGCCCCAGCATTTT. Translating it yields CASSQTGGGNQPQHF. Full variable domain (missing parts from reference TRBV5-1 and TRBJ1-5): KAGVTQTPRYLIKTRGQQVTLSCSPISGHRSVSWYQQTPGQGLQFLFEYFSETQRNKGNFPGRFSGRQFSNSRSEMNVSTLELGDSALYLCASSQTGGGNQPQHFGDGTRLSIL.

This clonotype occurred many times. The gene calls are TRBV7-9 and TRBJ1-1; D unclear. Germline V gene sequence: CDR1 SEHNR, CDR2 FQNEAQ (reference sequence). CDR3 length equals 15 residues. V was cut by 5 bases and J by 6 bases, with 19 bases left in between. The CDR3 DNA is TGTGCCAGCAGCCCCTACGACATACTTTCCGCTGAAGCTTTCTTT. This gives the protein CASSPYDILSAEAFF. The full variable domain, completed using reference TRBV7-9 and TRBJ1-1, is DTGVSQNPRHKITKRGQNVTFRCDPISEHNRLYWYRQTLGQGPEFLTYFQNEAQLEKSRLLSDRFSAERPKGSFSTLEIQRTEQGDSAMYLCASSPYDILSAEAFFGQGTRLTVV.

There are many counts of this clonotype. The chain carries TRBV5-1 and TRBJ2-5; D remains unclear. Trimming removed 2 bases from V and 1 base from J, with 9 bases in between. The CDR3 is made up of 14 amino acids. Germline loops: CDR1 SGHRS, CDR2 YFSETQ. The CDR3 loop is CASSLRKTQETQYF. The CDR3 bases are TGCGCCAGCAGCTTAAGAAAAACCCAAGAGACCCAGTACTTC.

This clonotype was observed many times. The chain links TRBV7-2 to TRBJ2-3, with no clear D. Germline-derived CDR1 and CDR2 are SGHTA and FQGNSA. There are 13 residues in the CDR3. V shed 6 bases and J shed 1 base, with 8 bases lying between them. This chain's CDR3 is CASRPLGTDTQYF. For the CDR3, the DNA is TGTGCCAGCAGACCCCTCGGCACAGATACGCAGTATTTT.

This clonotype has more than one count but fewer than ten. The V gene is TRBV20-1, the J gene TRBJ1-6, with TRBD1 matching 8 bases. The CDR3 covers 12 residues. Germline CDR1 is DFQATT and CDR2 is SNEGSKA (reference sequence). After removal of 3 bases from V and 15 bases from J, the junction contained 7 bases not matched to a gene. The CDR3 DNA sequence: TGCAGTGCTAGGGTGGACAGGGAGCACCTCCACTTT. Translation gives CSARVDREHLHF.